Here is one TCR beta chain with its context. The sample is drawn from a study of blood T cell repertoires in COVID-19. The overall study: The origin of the acute and convalescent COVID-19 samples was the United States, Italy and Spain. T cells, B-cell-depleted T cells, or PBMCs provided the cDNA or gDNA that served as material.

The CDR3 covers 18 residues. Trimming removed 1 base at V and 8 bases at J, with 26 bases between. Germline CDR1 SGHTA, CDR2 FQGNSA. Methods used by the authors: Amplifying reference gene primers gave estimates of nucleated cell counts. Produced via immunoSEQ multiplex PCR; TCRdb's table is partial and in-frame only. That table is the source of V, J and clone size, and D and trimming were worked out from the DNA. In the table there are 55,000 or so clones, roughly 80% of which are singletons. The chain has TRBV7-2 and TRBJ1-2; TRBD1 might be the D (6 bases). The receptor was isolated from a man between 60 and 70 years old with acute or convalescent COVID-19. The sample was peripheral blood. CDR3 nucleotides: TGTGCCAGCAGCTTAGTAGCTCCCTTCGGACAGAGGATGGTCGGCTACACCTTC. Protein product: CASSLVAPFGQRMVGYTF. The entire variable domain, with the rest obtained from reference TRBV7-2 and TRBJ1-2, is as follows: GAGVSQSPSNKVTEKGKDVELRCDPISGHTALYWYRQSLGQGLEFLIYFQGNSAPDKSGLPSDRFSAERTGGSVSTLTIQRTQQEDSAVYLCASSLVAPFGQRMVGYTFGSGTRLTVV.